This TCR beta chain came from a study of cytomegalovirus exposure and HLA in healthy donors. Comments on this clone: Its antigen is currently unknown.

Study-wide results and limits: Roughly uniform sequencing depth across donors was assumed, possibly incorrectly. Cytomegalovirus association was listed for 170 or so TCR beta chains. Donors belonging to an Asian-associated ancestry cluster reportedly showed fewer N-insertions in productive TCRs than the approximately 670-donor mean, according to what a later analysis found.

In the PCR, 60 Vbeta and 13 Jbeta primers were used. The assay was immunoSEQ multiplex PCR, and TCRdb's table has in-frame clones only and misses some. Here the sample spans more than 110,000 clones, around 80% being singletons. Input material: PBMCs. The sequence derives from a male donor in good health and CMV-seropositive.

As DNA, the CDR3 is TGCAGCGTTGCTGTGGCAGAACACTCCTACGAGCAGTACTTC. Translated: CSVAVAEHSYEQYF. V is TRBV29-1 and J is TRBJ2-7; D not certain. The CDR3 has 14 residues. The V end lost 4 bases, the J end lost 0 bases, and 13 bases lay between the germline ends. Germline lookup yields CDR1 SQVTM and CDR2 ANQGSEA.